What follows is one TCR beta chain and its context. In this sample, this clonotype turned up many times. The target of this receptor is not known. There are no base qualities to consult, and no much larger clone falls within one base. The study was a case-control design nested within a healthcare worker cohort in London, UK, with weekly nasopharyngeal swab PCR tests and blood sampling. Healthcare workers were recruited during the week of the UK lockdown, between 23 and 31 March 2020, and followed weekly for up to roughly 15 weeks. This record belongs to a study of early T cells in non-severe SARS-CoV-2 infection (dated by TCRdb to the early 2020s). About the study as a whole: TCR sequencing used bulk RNA from unsorted whole blood, so alpha and beta chains could not be paired.

The research as a whole found: Matching against VDJdb was skewed toward anti-spike CD8 responses, likely underestimated virus-specific expansions, and missed private and CD4 specificities.

Measured from the cysteine to the phenylalanine, the CDR3 is 12 residues long. The retained sequence is limited to the CDR3, 36 bases, with the frame set at the first base. The germline V gene (reference sequence) specifies GTSNPN as CDR1 and SVGIG as CDR2. Clipping removes 7 bases from V and 6 bases from J, with 8 as the unmatched junction base count. Library method: 5' RACE. Sequencing took place on a NextSeq 500. Unique molecular identifiers were attached to individual cDNA molecules in the TCR library protocol so that sequencing error and PCR bias could be corrected. TCR alpha and beta chains were both sequenced, and the abundances of alpha and beta sequences in each sample were closely correlated with each other. The source study handled its data this way. V gene, J gene and CDR3 annotation of TCR sequences was performed with Decombinator V4. TCRs were defined as expanded if a significant change between any two time points was detected under a Poisson model with p below 0.0001. Abundances of TCRs were expressed as counts per million after normalisation to the total number of TCRs sequenced in each sample. MAIT TCRs were defined by TRAV1-2 paired with TRAJ12, TRAJ20 or TRAJ33, and iNKT TCRs by TRAV10 paired with TRAJ18. VDJdb, accessed on 1 November 2021, was searched for TCRs annotated for CMV, EBV and SARS-CoV-2, and TCRs annotated for more than one antigen were excluded. Clones were called with MiXCR by TCRdb after fastp trimmed the public reads at Q25, and only in-frame beta chains were retained. Identical CDR3 protein sequences are pooled into one entry, listed with their most common genes and DNA. The V and J calls and clone size come from TCRdb's table, not from the authors' own analysis. This sample has 90,000 to 120,000 distinct CDR3 sequences in its table, and approximately 12% of those were observed once. Clones ranked in the top ten supply roughly 8% of the sample.

The chain joins TRBV30 to TRBJ1-1, and TRBD1 matches 7 of the central bases. This receptor was taken from an adult who was a healthcare worker with PCR-confirmed SARS-CoV-2 infection or an uninfected control (not recorded which). Material: whole blood. The bases read TGTGCCTTACAGGGGTATAGGGCTGAAGCTTTCTTT. The resulting protein is CALQGYRAEAFF.